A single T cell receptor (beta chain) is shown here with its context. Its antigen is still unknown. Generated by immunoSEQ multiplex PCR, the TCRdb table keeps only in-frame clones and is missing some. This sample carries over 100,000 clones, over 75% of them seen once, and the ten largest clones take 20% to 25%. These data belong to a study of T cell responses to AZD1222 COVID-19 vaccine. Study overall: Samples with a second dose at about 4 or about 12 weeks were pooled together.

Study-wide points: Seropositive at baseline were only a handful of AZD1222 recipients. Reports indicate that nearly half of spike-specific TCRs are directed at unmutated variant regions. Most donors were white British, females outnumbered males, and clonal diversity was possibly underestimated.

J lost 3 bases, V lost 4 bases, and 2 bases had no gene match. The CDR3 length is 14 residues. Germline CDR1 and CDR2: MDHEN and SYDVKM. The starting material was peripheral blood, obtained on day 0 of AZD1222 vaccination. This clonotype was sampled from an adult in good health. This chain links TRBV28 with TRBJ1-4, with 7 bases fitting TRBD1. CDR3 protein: CASSSGTANEKLFF. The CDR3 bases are TGTGCCAGCAGTTCCGGGACAGCTAATGAAAAACTGTTTTTT.